These 28 T cell receptor beta chains came from one sample sequenced in a study of blood T cell repertoires in COVID-19. Assay used: immunoSEQ multiplex PCR; TCRdb lists only in-frame clones, some missing. The data contain some 110,000 clones, 80% to 95% of them seen just once; the ten biggest clones take up around 2.1%. The source material was peripheral blood. These receptors were obtained from a man between 50 and 59 years old with COVID-19, enrolled during active disease.

This clone was seen only once. This sequence joins TRBV7-8 and TRBJ2-5; 7 bases agree with TRBD1. The CDR3 sequence is 13 residues long. CDR1 is SGHVS and CDR2 is FQNEAQ in the germline V gene. Losses at the gene ends were 5 bases for V and 3 bases for J; bases not matched to a gene: 3. The CDR3 spells CASSVGTEETQYF. In DNA, the CDR3 is TGTGCCAGCAGCGTTGGGACAGAAGAGACCCAGTACTTC.

This chain links TRBV10-3 with TRBJ2-2; a weak D match, TRBD1 (5 bases). This CDR3 has 15 residues. Trimming removed 8 bases at V and 2 bases at J, with 15 bases between. Germline CDR1 and CDR2: ENHRY and SYGVKD. For the CDR3, the DNA is TGTGCCATCCCCACAAAGACAGACAACACCGGGGAGCTGTTTTTT. It translates to CAIPTKTDNTGELFF.

The rearrangement links TRBV7-2 to TRBJ2-1; a weak D match, TRBD2 (6 bases). Germline CDR1 reads SGHTA; CDR2 reads FQGNSA. This CDR3 has 16 residues. The ends were cut back, 3 bases at V and 3 bases at J, with 15 bases in the middle. Here the CDR3 reads CASSLPGTPFYNEQFF. The CDR3 DNA reads as TGTGCCAGCAGCTTGCCCGGGACTCCGTTCTACAATGAGCAGTTCTTC.

The rearrangement uses TRBV6-5 and TRBJ1-6, with 7 bases identical to TRBD1. Germline V gene sequence: CDR1 MNHEY, CDR2 SVGAGI. Trimming took 5 bases from V and 8 from J; bases not matched to a gene: 9. This CDR3 has 15 residues. CDR3 sequence: CASSRVGQDHSPLHF. The CDR3 DNA follows: TGTGCCAGCAGTCGAGTTGGACAGGACCATTCACCCCTCCACTTT.

The CDR3 spells CASSYGRSHEQYV. The CDR3 nucleotides are TGTGCCAGCAGTTACGGGAGGTCCCACGAGCAGTACGTC. The chain recombines TRBV6-2 or TRBV6-3 with TRBJ2-7; D might be TRBD2 (6 bases). The V end was cut by 2 bases, the J end by 5 bases, with 10 bases between. Germline assignment: CDR1 MNHEY and CDR2 SVGEGT. This CDR3 is built from 13 residues.

The chain has TRBV9 and TRBJ2-1, with TRBD2 matching 10 bases. The CDR3 is 15 amino acids. CDR1 and CDR2 (germline): SGDLS, YYNGEE. J was trimmed by 2 bases and V by 4 bases; bases with no gene match: 3. The DNA of the CDR3 is TGTGCCAGCAGCTCTAGCGGGAGTACCTACAATGAGCAGTTCTTC. Amino acid sequence: CASSSSGSTYNEQFF.

The V gene is TRBV19, the J gene TRBJ1-5; TRBD1 matches 9 bases. CDR3 size: 14 residues. The V gene's germline CDR1 is LNHDA and CDR2 SQIVND (reference sequence). Trimming at V came to 7 bases and at J to 4 bases, leaving 5 bases not matched to a gene. The CDR3 loop is CASTSTGGNQPQHF. CDR3 sequence (DNA): TGTGCCAGTACGTCGACAGGGGGAAATCAGCCCCAGCATTTT.

V gene TRBV18 combines with J gene TRBJ1-5, with D perhaps matching TRBD1 (5 bases). Trimming removed 1 base at V and 0 bases at J, with 10 bases between. The CDR3 runs to 16 residues. Germline CDR1 KGHSH, CDR2 LQKENI. CDR3 DNA sequence: TGTGCCAGCTCACCACGGGGGGTAGATAGCAATCAGCCCCAGCATTTT. It specifies CASSPRGVDSNQPQHF.

This sequence joins TRBV7-3 and TRBJ1-1; D remains ambiguous. Per the germline V gene, CDR1 is SGHTA and CDR2 is FQGTGA. The CDR3 totals 13 residues. With 0 bases removed from V and 0 bases from J, the gap between germline ends came to 2 bases. CDR3 DNA sequence: TGTGCCAGCAGCTTAACCGTGAACACTGAAGCTTTCTTT. Amino acid sequence: CASSLTVNTEAFF.

The chain has TRBV6-1 and TRBJ1-1, with D perhaps matching TRBD1 (5 bases). This CDR3 is 13 amino acids long. Deletions cut 2 bases from V and 5 bases from J, with 9 bases between. Germline V CDR1 and CDR2: MNHNS, SASEGT. The CDR3 reads CASSESGKTEAFF. CDR3 coding DNA: TGTGCCAGCAGTGAATCAGGGAAAACTGAAGCTTTCTTT.

The chain combines TRBV4-1 with TRBJ2-1; a weak D match, TRBD2 (5 bases). The germline V gene encodes CDR1 MGHRA and CDR2 YSYEKL. The CDR3 sequence is 17 residues long. Trimming pared 1 base from V and 1 base from J, leaving 14 bases between. The CDR3 region has the DNA TGCGCCAGCAGCCAAGTCTTTGCGGGCGTTTCCTACAATGAGCAGTTCTTC. Translation gives CASSQVFAGVSYNEQFF.

The rearrangement joins TRBV18 to TRBJ1-1; 9 bases are shared with TRBD1. Germline V gene sequence: CDR1 KGHSH, CDR2 LQKENI. The CDR3 length is 15 residues. J lost 0 bases, V lost 3 bases, and 2 bases had no gene match. The CDR3 region is CASSPDRGLNTEAFF. CDR3 DNA: TGTGCCAGCTCACCCGACAGGGGGTTGAACACTGAAGCTTTCTTT.

The V gene is TRBV6-2 or TRBV6-3, the J gene TRBJ2-1; the match to TRBD2 covers 10 bases. The CDR3 has 16 residues. CDR1 is MNHEY, CDR2 SVGEGT, per germline. V was pared by 4 bases and J by 5 bases, with 8 bases of the junction left unmatched. The CDR3 DNA follows: TGTGCCAGCAGTTCTTCCGGGACTAGCGCTAACAATGAGCAGTTCTTC. This translates into CASSSSGTSANNEQFF.

The chain recombines TRBV18 with TRBJ2-3, with 8 bases aligning to TRBD2. J lost 2 bases, V lost 8 bases, and 6 bases had no gene match. CDR3 length: 14 residues. Germline assignment: CDR1 KGHSH and CDR2 LQKENI. The chain's CDR3 is CASEGAGVTDTQYF. In DNA form, the CDR3 reads TGTGCCAGCGAGGGAGCGGGAGTCACAGATACGCAGTATTTT.

This chain links TRBV19 with TRBJ2-7; D may be TRBD1 (6 bases). Deletions cut 3 bases from V and 2 bases from J, with 11 bases between. The CDR3 extends over 14 amino acids. CDR1 is LNHDA, CDR2 SQIVND, per germline (reference sequence). CDR3 DNA: TGTGCCAGTAGTATCCGGCAGGGGACCTACGAGCAGTACTTC. This sequence encodes CASSIRQGTYEQYF.

The chain uses TRBV19 and TRBJ2-2; 12 bases fit TRBD2. This CDR3 comprises 18 residues. Germline assignment: CDR1 LNHDA and CDR2 SQIVND (reference sequence). The V segment lost 7 bases and the J segment 1 base; nucleotides outside the gene matches: 10. DNA for the CDR3: TGTGCCAGTAACCTAAAACCACTAGCGGGAGGGAACACCGGGGAGCTGTTTTTT. It encodes CASNLKPLAGGNTGELFF.

This chain connects TRBV3-1 (or the pseudogene TRBV3-2) to TRBJ1-5; no clear D gene. Trimming left V 1 base short and J 1 base short, with 11 bases between. CDR3 size: 16 residues. Germline values: CDR1 LGHDT, CDR2 YNNKEL (reference sequence). Here the CDR3 DNA reads TGTGCCAGCAGCCAAGCACTTGACGGGAGCAATCAGCCCCAGCATTTT. This translates into CASSQALDGSNQPQHF.

DNA of the CDR3: TGTGCCAGCAGTTACGTCCAGGGAGGGGCTGGAAACACCATATATTTT. Its translation: CASSYVQGGAGNTIYF. V is TRBV6-5 and J is TRBJ1-3; tentatively, D is TRBD1 (5 bases). Germline V lookup: CDR1 MNHEY, CDR2 SVGAGI. V was pared by 2 bases and J by 2 bases, with 13 bases between. The CDR3 spans 16 residues.

The chain employs TRBV6-2 or TRBV6-3 and TRBJ2-7, with 8 bases matching TRBD1. The germline gives CDR1 MNHEY, CDR2 SVGEGT. V lost 2 bases and J lost 2; bases outside the gene matches: 2. The CDR3 has 14 amino acids. The CDR3 region has the DNA TGTGCCAGCAGTTACCCAGGGGGCACCTACGAGCAGTACTTC. Translation gives CASSYPGGTYEQYF.

This clone was detected a few times. The chain links TRBV19 to TRBJ1-1, with a possible D match to TRBD1 (5 bases). CDR3 size: 15 residues. V dropped 3 bases and J dropped 4 bases, with 15 bases sitting between them. Germline V gene data show CDR1 as LNHDA and CDR2 as SQIVND (reference sequence). CDR3 coding DNA: TGTGCCAGTAGTATGTTGAGGGACTTATCCACTGAAGCTTTCTTT. Amino acid sequence: CASSMLRDLSTEAFF.

The chain joins TRBV4-2 to TRBJ2-1; 13 bases match TRBD2. The J segment lost 5 bases and the V segment lost 0 bases, leaving 10 bases of the junction unmatched. The CDR3 runs 19 residues. Germline V gene lookup returns CDR1 LGHNA and CDR2 YNFKEQ. Written as DNA, the CDR3 is TGTGCCAGCAGCCAAGATCCCACTAGCGGGAGGGCCTTCAACAATGAGCAGTTCTTC. Amino acids: CASSQDPTSGRAFNNEQFF.

The J gene is TRBJ1-5, the V gene TRBV5-1; 7 bases line up with TRBD1. This CDR3 region has 15 residues. Unmatched junction bases numbered 4, after V lost 0 bases and J lost 4 bases. Germline V gene lookup returns CDR1 SGHRS and CDR2 YFSETQ. This CDR3 is CASSLETGNNQPQHF. In nucleotides, the CDR3 is TGCGCCAGCAGCTTGGAGACAGGGAATAATCAGCCCCAGCATTTT.

V is TRBV4-1 and J is TRBJ2-1, with 7 nucleotides matching TRBD2. The CDR3 is 20 amino acids. The V gene's germline CDR1 is MGHRA and CDR2 YSYEKL. V lost 6 bases to trimming and J lost 2 bases; unmatched junction nucleotides: 22. Written as DNA, the CDR3 is TGCGCCAGCAGGCTTGAAGGGACTAACCCAAACCCTAGACCCTACAATGAGCAGTTCTTC. Protein: CASRLEGTNPNPRPYNEQFF.

This chain links TRBV18 with TRBJ2-6, with a weak D call TRBD1 (5 bases). The length of the CDR3 is 17 residues. Germline V gives CDR1 KGHSH, CDR2 LQKENI. V shed 8 bases and J shed 0 bases, with 17 bases lying between them. CDR3 protein: CASTRQSSPSGANVLTF. In nucleotides, the CDR3 is TGTGCCAGCACCCGACAGAGTTCCCCCTCTGGGGCCAACGTCCTGACTTTC.

The chain combines TRBV7-6 with TRBJ2-3; 9 bases agree with TRBD2. This CDR3 has 15 amino acids. J was trimmed by 4 bases and V by 2 bases; bases with no gene match: 4. Germline V gene data show CDR1 as SGHVS and CDR2 as FNYEAQ. The CDR3 sequence: CASSLKAGGADTQYF. The CDR3 DNA reads TGTGCCAGCAGCTTAAAAGCGGGAGGCGCAGATACGCAGTATTTT.

The chain joins TRBV11-2 to TRBJ2-5; D is perhaps TRBD1 (6 bases). The germline CDR1 and CDR2 sequences are SGHAT and FQNNGV. The CDR3 is made up of 16 amino acids. V was clipped by 1 base and J by 5 bases, with 17 bases between them. DNA for the CDR3: TGTGCCAGCAGCTTAGTACCAGGGGACGATATTGAGACCCAGTACTTC. Amino acid sequence: CASSLVPGDDIETQYF.

This chain links TRBV6-2 or TRBV6-3 with TRBJ2-3; a possible D gene is TRBD2 (5 bases). Germline CDR1 reads MNHEY; CDR2 reads SVGEGT. This CDR3 has 17 residues. V was pared by 6 bases and J by 1 base, with 20 bases between. CDR3 loop: CASSALVSGKGTDTQYF. CDR3 nucleotides: TGTGCCAGCAGCGCCCTAGTAAGCGGTAAAGGCACAGATACGCAGTATTTT.

The chain is built from TRBV29-1 and TRBJ1-2; D remains ambiguous. This CDR3 is 14 amino acids long. CDR1 and CDR2 (germline): SQVTM, ANQGSEA. V lost 7 bases, J lost 0 bases, and 15 bases lay in between. CDR3 DNA: TGCAGCGCTGCGGACTATCCAGCTAACTATGGCTACACCTTC. Amino acids: CSAADYPANYGYTF.